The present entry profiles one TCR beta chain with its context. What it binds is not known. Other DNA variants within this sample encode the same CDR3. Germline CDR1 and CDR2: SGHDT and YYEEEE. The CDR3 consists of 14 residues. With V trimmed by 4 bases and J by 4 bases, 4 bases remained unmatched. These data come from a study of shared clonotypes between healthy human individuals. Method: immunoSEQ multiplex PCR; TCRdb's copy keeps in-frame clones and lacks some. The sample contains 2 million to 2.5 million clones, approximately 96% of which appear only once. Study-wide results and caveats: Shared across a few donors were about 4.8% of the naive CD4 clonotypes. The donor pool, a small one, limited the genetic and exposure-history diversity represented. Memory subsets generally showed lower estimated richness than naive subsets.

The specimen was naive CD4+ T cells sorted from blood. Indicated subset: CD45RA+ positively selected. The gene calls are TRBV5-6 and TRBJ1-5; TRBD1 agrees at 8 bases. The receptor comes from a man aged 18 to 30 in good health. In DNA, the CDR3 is TGTGCCAGCAGCCCTGGACAGGGTAATCAGCCCCAGCATTTT. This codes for CASSPGQGNQPQHF.